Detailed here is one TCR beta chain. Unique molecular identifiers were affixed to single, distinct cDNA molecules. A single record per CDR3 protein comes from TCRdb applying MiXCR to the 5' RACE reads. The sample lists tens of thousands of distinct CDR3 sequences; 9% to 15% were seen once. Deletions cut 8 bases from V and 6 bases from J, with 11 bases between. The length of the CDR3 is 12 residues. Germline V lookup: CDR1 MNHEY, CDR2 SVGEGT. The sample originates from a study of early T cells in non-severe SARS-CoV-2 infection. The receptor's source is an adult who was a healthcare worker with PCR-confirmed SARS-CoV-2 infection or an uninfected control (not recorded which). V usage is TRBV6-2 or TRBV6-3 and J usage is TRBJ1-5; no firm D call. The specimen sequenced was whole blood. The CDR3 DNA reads TGTGCCAGCGGTAAGGGCGGTCAGCCCCAGCATTTT. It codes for CASGKGGQPQHF.